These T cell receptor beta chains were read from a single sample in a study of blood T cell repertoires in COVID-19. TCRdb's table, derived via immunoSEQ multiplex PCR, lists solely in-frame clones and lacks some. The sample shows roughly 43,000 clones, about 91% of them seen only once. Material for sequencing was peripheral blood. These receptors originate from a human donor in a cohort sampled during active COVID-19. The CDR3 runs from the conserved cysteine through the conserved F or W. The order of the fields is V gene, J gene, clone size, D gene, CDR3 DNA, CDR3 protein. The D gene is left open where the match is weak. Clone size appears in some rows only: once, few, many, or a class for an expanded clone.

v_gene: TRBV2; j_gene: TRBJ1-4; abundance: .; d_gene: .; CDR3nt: TGTGCCAGCATTCGGACAGACCAGAATGAAAAACTGTTTTTT; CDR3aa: CASIRTDQNEKLFF
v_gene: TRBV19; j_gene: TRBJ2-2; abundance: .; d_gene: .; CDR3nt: TGTGCCAGTAGTATACGAGGGGCGGGGACCGGGGAGCTGTTTTTT; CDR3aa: CASSIRGAGTGELFF
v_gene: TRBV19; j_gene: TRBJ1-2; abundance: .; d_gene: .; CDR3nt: TGTGCCAGTAGTACTCGGACAGTCTCTAACTATGGCTACACCTTC; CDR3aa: CASSTRTVSNYGYTF
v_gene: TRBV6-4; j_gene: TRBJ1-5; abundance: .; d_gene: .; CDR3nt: TGTGCCAGCAGTGCTACCTACAGGTCCGATCAGCCCCAGCATTTT; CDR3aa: CASSATYRSDQPQHF
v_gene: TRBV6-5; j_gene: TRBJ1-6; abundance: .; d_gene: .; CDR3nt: TGTGCCAGCGGTAGCGGGGATTCACCCCTCCACTTT; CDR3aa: CASGSGDSPLHF
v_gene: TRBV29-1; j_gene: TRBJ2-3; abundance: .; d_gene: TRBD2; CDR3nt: TGCAGCGTTGGGGCTAGCGGGAGCCTAGATACGCAGTATTTT; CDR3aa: CSVGASGSLDTQYF
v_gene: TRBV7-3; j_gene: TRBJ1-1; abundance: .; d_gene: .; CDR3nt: TGTGCCAGCAGCCTGGACAATTGGAACACTGAAGCTTTCTTT; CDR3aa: CASSLDNWNTEAFF
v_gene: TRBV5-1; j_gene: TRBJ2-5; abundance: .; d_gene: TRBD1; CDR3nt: TGCGCCAGCAGCGCTGGACAGGCCCAAGAGACCCAGTACTTC; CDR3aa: CASSAGQAQETQYF
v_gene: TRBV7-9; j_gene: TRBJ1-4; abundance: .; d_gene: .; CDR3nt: TGTGCCAGCAGCCCTAAGGGGGCTAATGAAAAACTGTTTTTT; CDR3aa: CASSPKGANEKLFF
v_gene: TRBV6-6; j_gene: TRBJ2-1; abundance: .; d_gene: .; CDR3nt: TGTGCCAGCAGTTTCAGGGAGGAGGCGGATGAGCAGTTCTTC; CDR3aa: CASSFREEADEQFF
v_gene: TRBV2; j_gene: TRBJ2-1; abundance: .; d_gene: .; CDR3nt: TGTGCCAGCAGTGACAGGGGCTCCTACAATGAGCAGTTCTTC; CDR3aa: CASSDRGSYNEQFF
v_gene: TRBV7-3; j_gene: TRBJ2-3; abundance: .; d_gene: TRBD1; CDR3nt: TGTGCCAGCAGCCCAGGACAGGGCACAGATACGCAGTATTTT; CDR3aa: CASSPGQGTDTQYF
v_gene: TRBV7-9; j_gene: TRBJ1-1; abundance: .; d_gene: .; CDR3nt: TGTGCCAGCAGCCCTAGGGGGTCCGGCGACACTGAAGCTTTCTTT; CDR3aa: CASSPRGSGDTEAFF
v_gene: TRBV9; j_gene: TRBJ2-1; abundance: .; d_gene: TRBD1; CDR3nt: TGTGCCAGCAGCGTAGCTTGGACAGGGAGGCGTGAGCAGTTCTTC; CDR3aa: CASSVAWTGRREQFF
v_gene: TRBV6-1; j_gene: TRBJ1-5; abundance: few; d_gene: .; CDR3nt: TGTGCCAGCAGTGAAAAACGGCAGCCCCAGCATTTT; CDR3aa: CASSEKRQPQHF
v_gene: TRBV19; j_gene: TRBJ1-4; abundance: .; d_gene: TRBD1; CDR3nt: TGTGCCAGTAGTCGGACAGGGGAGAAGGGTGAAAAACTGTTTTTT; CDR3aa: CASSRTGEKGEKLFF
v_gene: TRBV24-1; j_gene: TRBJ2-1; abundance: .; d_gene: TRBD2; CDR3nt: TGTGCCACCAGTGATTTACTAGCGAGCTCCTACAATGAGCAGTTCTTC; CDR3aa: CATSDLLASSYNEQFF
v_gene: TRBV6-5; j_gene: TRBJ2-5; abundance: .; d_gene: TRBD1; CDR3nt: TGTGCCAGCAGCAAGGACAGGGGGCGTCGAGAGACCCAGTACTTC; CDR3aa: CASSKDRGRRETQYF
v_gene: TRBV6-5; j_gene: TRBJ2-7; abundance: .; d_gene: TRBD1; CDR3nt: TGTGCCAGCAGTCAGACGGGACAGGGGGCAGGGGAGCAGTACTTC; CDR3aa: CASSQTGQGAGEQYF
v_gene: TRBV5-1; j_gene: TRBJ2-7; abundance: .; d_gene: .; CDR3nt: TGCGCCAGCAGCCCGGGATACGAGCAGTACTTC; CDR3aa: CASSPGYEQYF
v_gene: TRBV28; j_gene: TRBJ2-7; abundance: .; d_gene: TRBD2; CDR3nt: TGTGCCAGCAGTTTATATTCCAGCGGGGAGTATTACGAGCAGTACTTC; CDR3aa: CASSLYSSGEYYEQYF
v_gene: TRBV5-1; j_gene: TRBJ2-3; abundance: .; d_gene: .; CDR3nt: TGCGCCAGCAGCTCCCAAGATACGCAGTATTTT; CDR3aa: CASSSQDTQYF
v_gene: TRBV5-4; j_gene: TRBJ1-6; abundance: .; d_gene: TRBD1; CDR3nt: TGTGCCGGAGGAACAGGGGGCGAAGTTAATTCACCCCTCCACTTT; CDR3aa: CAGGTGGEVNSPLHF
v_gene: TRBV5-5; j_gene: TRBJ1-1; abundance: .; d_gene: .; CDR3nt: TGTGCCAGCAGCTTCAGGGCGGGGAGGAACACTGAAGCTTTCTTT; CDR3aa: CASSFRAGRNTEAFF
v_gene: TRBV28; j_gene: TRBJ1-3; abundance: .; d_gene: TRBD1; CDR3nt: TGTGCCAGCAGCATCACTAACAGGGGTGTAGGAAACACCATATATTTT; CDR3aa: CASSITNRGVGNTIYF
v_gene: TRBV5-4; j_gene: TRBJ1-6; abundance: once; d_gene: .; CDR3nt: TGTGCCAGCAGCACCGGGGCGGGTGGGGGGTTTAATTCACCCCTCCACTTT; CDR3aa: CASSTGAGGGFNSPLHF
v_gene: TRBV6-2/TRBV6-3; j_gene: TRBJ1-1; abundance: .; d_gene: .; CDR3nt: TGTGCCAGCAGTTACCGCCAGGGGACACTAGGGACTGAAGCTTTCTTT; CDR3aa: CASSYRQGTLGTEAFF
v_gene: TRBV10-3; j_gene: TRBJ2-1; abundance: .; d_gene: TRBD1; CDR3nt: TGTGCCATCACCAGTACTCCGGGACAGGCTGTCAATGAGCAGTTCTTC; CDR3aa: CAITSTPGQAVNEQFF
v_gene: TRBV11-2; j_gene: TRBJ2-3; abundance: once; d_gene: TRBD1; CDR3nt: TGTGCCAGCAGCTTCCTGGACAGGGTCACAGATACGCAGTATTTT; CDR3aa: CASSFLDRVTDTQYF
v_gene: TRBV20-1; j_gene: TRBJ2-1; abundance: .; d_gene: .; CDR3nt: TGCAGTGCTAGTAGGTCAGGTAATGAGCAGTTCTTC; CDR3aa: CSASRSGNEQFF
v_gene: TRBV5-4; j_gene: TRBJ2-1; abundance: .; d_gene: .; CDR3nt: TGTGCCAGCAGCTTGGACTGGAGCTCCTACAATGAGCAGTTCTTC; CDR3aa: CASSLDWSSYNEQFF
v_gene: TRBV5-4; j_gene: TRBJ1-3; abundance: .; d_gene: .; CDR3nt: TGTGCCAGCAGCTCGGATCCGGGATTACGACCCTCTGGAAACACCATATATTTT; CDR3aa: CASSSDPGLRPSGNTIYF
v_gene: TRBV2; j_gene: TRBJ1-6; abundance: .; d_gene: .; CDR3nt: TGTGCCAGCAGTGATCAACAGGGCCCTGGGTATAATTCACCCCTCCACTTT; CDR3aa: CASSDQQGPGYNSPLHF
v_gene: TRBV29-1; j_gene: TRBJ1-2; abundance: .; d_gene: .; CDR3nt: TGCAGCGCTGGAGGGTCGAACCAAGGCTACACCTTC; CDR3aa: CSAGGSNQGYTF
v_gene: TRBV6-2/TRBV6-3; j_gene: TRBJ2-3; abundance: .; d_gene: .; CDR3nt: TGTGCCAGCAGTTACTCGGAGACAGATACGCAGTATTTT; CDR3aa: CASSYSETDTQYF
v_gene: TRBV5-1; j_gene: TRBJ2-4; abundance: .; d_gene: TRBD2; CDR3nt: TGCGCCAGCAGCCCTAGCGGGAGGGCTCCCAAAAACATTCAGTACTTC; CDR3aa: CASSPSGRAPKNIQYF
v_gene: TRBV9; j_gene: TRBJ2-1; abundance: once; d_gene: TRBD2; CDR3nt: TGTGCCAGCAGCGTGTCTAGCGGGGGGGCGCGGGAGCAGTTCTTC; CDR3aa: CASSVSSGGAREQFF
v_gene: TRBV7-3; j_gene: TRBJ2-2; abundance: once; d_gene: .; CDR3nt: TGTGCCAGCAGCCCCAATCCGGACATCCTCCCGAACACCGGGGAGCTGTTTTTT; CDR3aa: CASSPNPDILPNTGELFF
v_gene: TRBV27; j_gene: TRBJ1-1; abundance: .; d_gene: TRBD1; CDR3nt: TGTGCCAGCAGTTTACTGGACAGGGGGACTGAAGCTTTCTTT; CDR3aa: CASSLLDRGTEAFF
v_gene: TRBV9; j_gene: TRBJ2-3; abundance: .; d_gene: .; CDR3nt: TGTGCCAGCAGCGACCAAAAGGGGAAACACACAGATACGCAGTATTTT; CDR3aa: CASSDQKGKHTDTQYF
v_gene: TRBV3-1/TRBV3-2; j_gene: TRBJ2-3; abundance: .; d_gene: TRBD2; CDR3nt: TGTGCCAGCAGCGGGAGCGGGAGGACGACTAGCACAGATACGCAGTATTTT; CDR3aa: CASSGSGRTTSTDTQYF
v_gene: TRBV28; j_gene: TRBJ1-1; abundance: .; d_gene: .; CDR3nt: TGTGCCAGCATCCAGGCTACTGCCCATGAAGCTTTCTTT; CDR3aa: CASIQATAHEAFF
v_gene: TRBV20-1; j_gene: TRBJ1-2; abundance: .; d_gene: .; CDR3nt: TGCAGTGCTAGTACCGCGGGGAGGGGGTATGGCTACACCTTC; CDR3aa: CSASTAGRGYGYTF
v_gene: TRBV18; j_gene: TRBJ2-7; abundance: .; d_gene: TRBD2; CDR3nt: TGTGCCAGCTCCTACTCCCGACTAGCGGAAACCTACGAGCAGTACTTC; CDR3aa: CASSYSRLAETYEQYF
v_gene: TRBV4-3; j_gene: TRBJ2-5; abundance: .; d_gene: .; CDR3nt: TGCGCCAGCAGCCAAGGTGCGGGAACCCAAGAGACCCAGTACTTC; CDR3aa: CASSQGAGTQETQYF